This entry lists 18 T cell receptor beta chains sequenced from one sample in a study of OX40 agonist ivuxolimab in advanced cancers. Clones were read by immunoSEQ multiplex PCR, and TCRdb kept only the in-frame ones, dropping some. Here the sample spans more than 9,500 clones, over 70% being singletons. The source material was CD4+ or CD8+ T cells sorted from blood, sampled in a trial of the OX40 agonist ivuxolimab. The receptor set was obtained from an adult with an advanced solid tumor such as melanoma, head and neck, liver or kidney cancer.

V gene TRBV5-1 combines with J gene TRBJ1-2, with D possibly TRBD1 on 6 matching bases. Germline CDR1 is SGHRS and CDR2 is YFSETQ. The CDR3 is 14 residues long. The germline V and J ends were trimmed by 0 bases and 4 bases, with 10 bases remaining between them. The DNA of the CDR3 is TGCGCCAGCAGCTTGGTACAGGGAGGCTATGGCTACACCTTC. Encoded protein: CASSLVQGGYGYTF.

The chain uses TRBV12-5 and TRBJ1-5; 7 bases are shared with TRBD1. The CDR3 contains 17 residues. The V segment lost 0 bases and the J segment 0 bases; nucleotides outside the gene matches: 5. CDR1 LGHNT and CDR2 FRNRAP come from the germline V gene. CDR3 in amino acids: CASGLVPGTVSNQPQHF. In DNA, the CDR3 is TGTGCTAGTGGTTTGGTACCTGGGACAGTTAGCAATCAGCCCCAGCATTTT. Supplemented by reference TRBV12-5 and TRBJ1-5, the full variable domain reads DARVTQTPRHKVTEMGQEVTMRCQPILGHNTVFWYRQTMMQGLELLAYFRNRAPLDDSGMPKDRFSAEMPDATLATLKIQPSEPRDSAVYFCASGLVPGTVSNQPQHFGDGTRLSIL.

V and J are TRBV10-3 and TRBJ2-7, with D perhaps matching TRBD1 (6 bases). The CDR3 has 12 residues. Between the trimmed V and J ends, which lost 4 bases and 3 bases, there was a span of 7 bases. Per the germline V gene, CDR1 is ENHRY and CDR2 is SYGVKD. In DNA, the CDR3 is TGTGCCATCAGTGGGACAGACTACGAGCAGTACTTC. This gives the protein CAISGTDYEQYF.

The chain uses TRBV5-1 and TRBJ2-5; unclear D gene. The CDR3 extends over 13 amino acids. Trimming removed 3 bases from V and 5 bases from J, with 11 bases in between. Germline V gene data show CDR1 as SGHRS and CDR2 as YFSETQ. CDR3 amino acids: CASSSDSWETQYF. The DNA for the CDR3 is TGCGCCAGCAGCTCCGACTCTTGGGAGACCCAGTACTTC.

This chain links TRBV27 with TRBJ2-7; no reliable D call. CDR3 length: 12 amino acids. The germline gives CDR1 MNHEY, CDR2 SMNVEV (reference sequence). Deletions cut 6 bases from V and 2 bases from J, with 8 bases between. The CDR3 sequence is CASRATTYEQYF. As DNA, the CDR3 is TGTGCCAGCAGGGCCACAACCTACGAGCAGTACTTC.

The CDR3 coding sequence is TGTGCCAGCGATGGTTCGGGACAGGGCCTCTACGAGCAGTACTTC. This translates into CASDGSGQGLYEQYF. The V and J genes are TRBV25-1 and TRBJ2-7, with 9 bases aligning to TRBD1. There are 15 residues in the CDR3. CDR1 and CDR2 from the germline V gene are MGHDK and SYGVNS. The V segment lost 8 bases and the J segment 3 bases; nucleotides outside the gene matches: 11.

The V and J genes are TRBV7-4 and TRBJ2-7; D tentatively reads TRBD1 or TRBD2 (5 bases each). In germline, CDR1 is SGHVT, CDR2 SQSDAQ. CDR3 length equals 15 residues. Trimming removed 3 bases at V and 2 bases at J, with 14 bases between. The CDR3 sequence: CASSFTGTETYEQYF. DNA for the CDR3: TGTGCCAGCAGCTTTACGGGGACCGAGACCTACGAGCAGTACTTC.

The DNA for the CDR3 is TGTGCCAGCTCACGACAGGCAACTAATGAAAAACTGTTTTTT. It translates to CASSRQATNEKLFF. This chain uses TRBV18 with TRBJ1-4; TRBD1 is a possible D gene (6 bases). The V gene's germline CDR1 is KGHSH and CDR2 LQKENI. The CDR3 sequence is 14 residues long. Trimming pared 4 bases from V and 0 bases from J, leaving 6 bases between.

The chain is built from TRBV28 and TRBJ2-1; TRBD1 matches at 7 bases. V shed 7 bases and J 0 bases; nucleotides not matched to a gene: 12. From germline, CDR1 is MDHEN and CDR2 SYDVKM. The CDR3 loop spans 17 amino acids. CDR3 in DNA: TGTGCCAGCACCAGGACAGGTTCCCTTCTCTCCTACAATGAGCAGTTCTTC. Its translation is CASTRTGSLLSYNEQFF.

This rearrangement joins TRBV5-4 to TRBJ1-3; TRBD1 might be the D (6 bases). From germline, CDR1 is SGHNT and CDR2 YYREEE (reference sequence). The V gene lost 3 bases and the J gene lost 4 bases, with 14 bases spanning the gap. CDR3 size: 15 residues. CDR3 sequence reads: CASSWDTGGGNTIYF. Written as DNA, the CDR3 is TGTGCCAGCAGCTGGGACACCGGCGGAGGAAACACCATATATTTT.

The chain combines TRBV9 with TRBJ1-4; D ambiguous. Germline V lookup: CDR1 SGDLS, CDR2 YYNGEE. CDR3 length: 14 amino acids. V was cut by 3 bases and J by 7 bases, with 13 bases left in between. The CDR3 here is CASSAFGRGEKLFF. CDR3 DNA sequence: TGTGCCAGCAGCGCCTTTGGGCGTGGTGAAAAACTGTTTTTT.

The chain recombines TRBV28 with TRBJ1-1; D gene unclear. Germline-derived CDR1 and CDR2 are MDHEN and SYDVKM. This CDR3 is built from 11 residues. The V end lost 6 bases, the J end lost 3 bases, and 5 bases lay between the germline ends. The chain's CDR3 is CASSVYTEAFF. The CDR3 region has the DNA TGTGCCAGCAGCGTGTACACTGAAGCTTTCTTT.

The chain recombines TRBV30 with TRBJ2-5; 7 bases line up with TRBD1. The J call may be incorrect, as the DNA end agrees better with TRBJ2-7. CDR1 and CDR2 (germline): GTSNPN, SVGIG (reference sequence). This CDR3 has 13 residues. CDR3 loop: CAWSGDSSYEQYF. DNA of the CDR3: TGTGCCTGGAGTGGGGACAGCTCCTACGAGCAGTACTTC.

The chain combines TRBV28 with TRBJ1-6; D remains ambiguous. Deletions cut 5 bases from V and 7 bases from J, with 9 bases between. Germline V lookup: CDR1 MDHEN, CDR2 SYDVKM. The CDR3 spans 13 residues. The CDR3 DNA reads TGTGCCAGCAGTCGACGGGTAAATTCACCCCTCCACTTT. Translation gives CASSRRVNSPLHF.

The genes are TRBV27 and TRBJ2-2; 7 bases are shared with TRBD1. The CDR3 is 17 residues long. J lost 0 bases, V lost 7 bases, and 11 bases had no gene match. Germline assignment: CDR1 MNHEY and CDR2 SMNVEV (reference sequence). CDR3 nucleotide sequence: TGTGCCAGCACAGACCTACAGGGGCCTACGAACACCGGGGAGCTGTTTTTT. It yields the protein CASTDLQGPTNTGELFF.

The chain joins TRBV11-2 to TRBJ1-1; a possible D gene is TRBD1 (5 bases). The CDR3 runs 14 residues. Trimming took 5 bases from V and 4 from J, leaving 14 bases between them. Germline lookup yields CDR1 SGHAT and CDR2 FQNNGV. The CDR3 DNA sequence: TGTGCCAGCAGCACCCGGGGGGGGACCACTGAAGCTTTCTTT. This encodes CASSTRGGTTEAFF.

This clone has only a few counts. The V and J genes are TRBV11-2 and TRBJ2-1; no definite D call. The V gene's germline CDR1 is SGHAT and CDR2 FQNNGV. V was trimmed by 6 bases and J by 4 bases, leaving 1 base between them. The CDR3 runs 10 residues. The CDR3 coding sequence is TGTGCCAGCAGTTACAATGAGCAGTTCTTC. This codes for CASSYNEQFF. The full variable domain, its missing parts supplied by reference TRBV11-2 and TRBJ2-1, is EAGVAQSPRYKIIEKRQSVAFWCNPISGHATLYWYQQILGQGPKLLIQFQNNGVVDDSQLPKDRFSAERLKGVDSTLKIQPAKLEDSAVYLCASSYNEQFFGPGTRLTVL.

CDR3 sequence (DNA): TGTGCCATCAGTGAGGCTAGCGGGGCACTCTCCTACGAGCAGTACTTC. Its translation is CAISEASGALSYEQYF. The chain recombines TRBV10-3 with TRBJ2-7; TRBD2 matches at 9 bases. J was trimmed by 0 bases and V by 2 bases; bases with no gene match: 5. CDR1 and CDR2 (germline): ENHRY, SYGVKD. This CDR3 is built from 16 residues.